Below are 26 T cell receptor beta chains sequenced from a single sample in a study of blood T cell repertoires in COVID-19. Sequencing was performed with immunoSEQ multiplex PCR; in TCRdb, only in-frame clones are kept and a portion is missing. The sample lists about 120,000 clones, approximately 83% seen once, with more than 4.5% in the top ten. The sequenced material came from peripheral blood. The receptor source for this set is a woman between 65 and 79 years old with acute or convalescent COVID-19.

The chain joins TRBV19 to TRBJ1-5, with 9 nucleotides matching TRBD1. The CDR3 is 17 amino acids. From germline, CDR1 is LNHDA and CDR2 SQIVND (reference sequence). V lost 6 bases and J lost 2; bases outside the gene matches: 11. The chain's CDR3 is CASRATDRGYRNQPQHF. CDR3 in DNA: TGTGCCAGTAGGGCTACGGACAGGGGCTATCGCAATCAGCCCCAGCATTTT.

Only a few counts were recorded for this clone. V gene TRBV11-3 combines with J gene TRBJ1-5; D remains unclear. This CDR3 is built from 13 residues. The germline V gene encodes CDR1 SGHNT and CDR2 YENEEA. V was clipped by 5 bases and J by 6 bases, with 11 bases between them. CDR3 nucleotides: TGTGCCAGCAGCCCTAGCCCCTCTCAGCCCCAGCATTTT. It yields the protein CASSPSPSQPQHF. The variable domain in full, completed from reference TRBV11-3 and TRBJ1-5, reads EAGVVQSPRYKIIEKKQPVAFWCNPISGHNTLYWYLQNLGQGPELLIRYENEEAVDDSQLPKDRFSAERLKGVDSTLKIQPAELGDSAVYLCASSPSPSQPQHFGDGTRLSIL.

The chain joins TRBV4-1 to TRBJ2-5, with 11 bases lining up with TRBD2. After removal of 2 bases from V and 2 bases from J, the junction contained 4 bases not matched to a gene. This CDR3 has 16 residues. Germline V CDR1 and CDR2: MGHRA, YSYEKL. The CDR3 nucleotides are TGCGCCAGCAGCCAACCTTTAGCGGGGGGGCAAGAGACCCAGTACTTC. It encodes CASSQPLAGGQETQYF.

This clone was seen a few times. The rearrangement joins TRBV30 to TRBJ1-3; D is undetermined. Looked up from germline, CDR1 is GTSNPN and CDR2 is SVGIG (reference sequence). This CDR3 has 14 amino acids. The V gene lost 3 bases and the J gene lost 4 bases, with 13 bases spanning the gap. Here the CDR3 reads CAWSGFPMGNTIYF. The CDR3 bases are TGTGCCTGGAGCGGTTTCCCCATGGGAAACACCATATATTTT.

The chain is built from TRBV5-4 and TRBJ2-3, with a tentative D call TRBD1 (5 bases). This CDR3 comprises 14 residues. V was shortened by 0 bases and J by 6 bases, with 11 bases between the two germline ends. Looked up from germline, CDR1 is SGHNT and CDR2 is YYREEE (reference sequence). The CDR3 loop is CASSLGWAGDTQYF. The DNA for the CDR3 is TGTGCCAGCAGCTTGGGGTGGGCAGGGGATACGCAGTATTTT.

V and J are TRBV25-1 and TRBJ2-5; D is possibly TRBD2 (6 bases). The V gene lost 5 bases and the J gene lost 0 bases, with 7 bases spanning the gap. The CDR3 contains 13 residues. Per germline, CDR1 MGHDK and CDR2 SYGVNS. The CDR3 is CASSIADQETQYF. Here the CDR3 DNA reads TGTGCCAGCAGTATAGCGGACCAAGAGACCCAGTACTTC.

This clone showed up just a few times. J is TRBJ2-2 and V is TRBV14, with TRBD1 matching 8 bases. Unmatched junction bases numbered 7, after V lost 1 base and J lost 6 bases. The CDR3 has 16 residues. Per the germline V gene, CDR1 is SGHDN and CDR2 is FVKESK. CDR3 region: CASSQAGSTGAGELFF. CDR3 nucleotide sequence: TGTGCCAGCAGCCAAGCTGGTTCGACAGGGGCCGGGGAGCTGTTTTTT. Full variable domain (missing parts from reference TRBV14 and TRBJ2-2): EAGVTQFPSHSVIEKGQTVTLRCDPISGHDNLYWYRRVMGKEIKFLLHFVKESKQDESGMPNNRFLAERTGGTYSTLKVQPAELEDSGVYFCASSQAGSTGAGELFFGEGSRLTVL.

The chain uses TRBV7-3 and TRBJ2-2; tentative D call: TRBD1 (6 bases). The CDR3 is 14 amino acids. Germline V gene lookup returns CDR1 SGHTA and CDR2 FQGTGA. V lost 5 bases and J lost 3, with 10 bases in between. The CDR3 is CASSVGQYTGELFF. The CDR3, as DNA: TGTGCCAGCAGCGTCGGACAGTACACCGGGGAGCTGTTTTTT.

The rearrangement uses TRBV6-2 or TRBV6-3 and TRBJ2-1; TRBD2 matches 12 bases. The germline gives CDR1 MNHEY, CDR2 SVGEGT. J gave up 0 bases and V 4 bases, and 4 bases lay outside the gene matches. This CDR3 contains 17 residues. DNA of the CDR3: TGTGCCAGCAGTTCACTAGCGGGGGGTCTCTCCTACAATGAGCAGTTCTTC. This translates into CASSSLAGGLSYNEQFF.

This chain connects TRBV4-2 to TRBJ1-1; no definite D call. CDR3 length: 13 residues. V shed 0 bases and J shed 8 bases, with 10 bases lying between them. Germline CDR1 LGHNA, CDR2 YNFKEQ. CDR3: CASSQDPREEAFF. DNA for the CDR3: TGTGCCAGCAGCCAAGATCCTAGGGAGGAAGCTTTCTTT.

V gene TRBV15 combines with J gene TRBJ2-1; 9 bases align to TRBD2. The germline V gene has CDR1 LNHNV and CDR2 YYDKDF (reference sequence). Trimming cost V 0 bases and J 7 bases; bases outside gene matches: 7. The CDR3 is 16 amino acids. The CDR3 region is CATSRELAGGLNEQFF. CDR3 sequence (DNA): TGTGCCACCAGCAGAGAACTTGCGGGGGGGCTTAATGAGCAGTTCTTC.

The CDR3 is CASITSGWTEAFF. The CDR3 DNA is TGTGCCAGTATCACTTCAGGGTGGACTGAAGCTTTCTTT. The chain couples TRBV19 to TRBJ1-1, with D maybe TRBD1 (5 bases). V was cut by 7 bases and J by 5 bases, with 14 bases left in between. Germline V gene data show CDR1 as LNHDA and CDR2 as SQIVND (reference sequence). This CDR3 has 13 amino acids.

The V call is TRBV6-5, the J call TRBJ2-3, with 8 bases aligning to TRBD2. V shed 10 bases and J 4 bases; nucleotides not matched to a gene: 10. CDR1 and CDR2 (germline): MNHEY, SVGAGI. CDR3 length equals 14 residues. The CDR3 here is CAIKPGLASDTQYF. The CDR3 region has the DNA TGTGCCATCAAGCCTGGACTAGCTTCAGATACGCAGTATTTT.

J is TRBJ1-2 and V is TRBV4-3, with no clear D. The ends were cut back, 0 bases at V and 5 bases at J, with 7 bases in the middle. The CDR3 extends over 13 amino acids. Looked up from germline, CDR1 is LGHNA and CDR2 is YSLEER. The CDR3 DNA reads as TGCGCCAGCAGCCAAGATACGGGATATGGCTACACCTTC. It translates to CASSQDTGYGYTF.

The gene calls are TRBV7-9 and TRBJ2-1; D perhaps matches TRBD1 (5 bases). V dropped 5 bases and J dropped 4 bases, with 18 bases sitting between them. The CDR3 has 16 residues. Germline lookup yields CDR1 SEHNR and CDR2 FQNEAQ (reference sequence). This chain's CDR3 is CASSPDSGLPYNEQFF. CDR3 sequence (DNA): TGTGCCAGCAGCCCTGACTCAGGGCTCCCATACAATGAGCAGTTCTTC.

This chain connects TRBV10-3 to TRBJ2-1, with 9 nucleotides matching TRBD2. This CDR3 has 16 amino acids. Germline-derived CDR1 and CDR2 are ENHRY and SYGVKD. V lost 7 bases and J lost 10; bases outside the gene matches: 17. DNA for the CDR3: TGTGCCATCACCGAGGGTGGCGGGGGGGCACGTCAAGAGCAGTTCTTC. Protein sequence: CAITEGGGGARQEQFF.

V is TRBV7-9 and J is TRBJ2-2, with 7 bases aligning to TRBD1. Per germline, CDR1 SEHNR and CDR2 FQNEAQ (reference sequence). This CDR3 is 14 amino acids long. J lost 7 bases, V lost 8 bases, and 10 bases had no gene match. This CDR3 is CASRDSGTDGELFF. The CDR3 region has the DNA TGTGCCAGCCGGGACAGTGGGACCGACGGGGAGCTGTTTTTT.

The rearrangement links TRBV5-1 to TRBJ1-2; the match to TRBD1 covers 9 bases. Germline V gene data show CDR1 as SGHRS and CDR2 as YFSETQ. The CDR3 is 16 amino acids. Trimming at V came to 4 bases and at J to 6 bases, leaving 13 bases not matched to a gene. CDR3 sequence (DNA): TGCGCCAGCAGCCTGGACTATTTAGGGACAGGGAATGGCTACACCTTC. Translating gives CASSLDYLGTGNGYTF.

Details on this clone: At one end the junction does not follow the germline gene, possibly because of a read error. In DNA form, the CDR3 reads TGTGCCAGCAGCCCTACTAGCGGCGGCCCCCAGATCTTC. Translated: CASSPTSGGPQIF. This chain joins TRBV7-9 and TRBJ2-1; 8 positions agree with TRBD2. CDR1 is SEHNR and CDR2 is FQNEAQ in the germline V gene (reference sequence). CDR3 length equals 13 residues.

Only one count was recorded for this clone. The chain is built from TRBV27 and TRBJ2-1; possible D gene TRBD2, 6 bases. With 6 bases removed from V and 0 bases from J, the gap between germline ends came to 15 bases. The CDR3 totals 16 residues. CDR1 is MNHEY, CDR2 SMNVEV, per germline (reference sequence). CDR3 nucleotides: TGTGCCAGCAGGATCGGGACTCAGAGCTCCTACAATGAGCAGTTCTTC. It specifies CASRIGTQSSYNEQFF.

This clone was counted once. The J gene is TRBJ1-1, the V gene TRBV5-4; 10 bases align to TRBD1. CDR1 SGHNT and CDR2 YYREEE come from the germline V gene (reference sequence). The CDR3 extends over 14 amino acids. The V and J ends lost 2 bases and 3 bases, in that order; junction bases with no gene match: 1. CDR3 sequence: CASSFGTGDTEAFF. CDR3 in DNA: TGTGCCAGCAGCTTCGGGACAGGGGACACTGAAGCTTTCTTT.

The genes are TRBV7-2 and TRBJ1-1; D gene ambiguous. The length of the CDR3 is 18 residues. Germline CDR1 and CDR2: SGHTA and FQGNSA. Trimming shortened V by 5 bases and J by 0 bases, and 22 bases separated the two germline ends. Here the CDR3 reads CASSPRGGPPRVNTEAFF. As DNA, the CDR3 is TGTGCCAGCAGCCCTCGTGGCGGGCCCCCGAGGGTGAACACTGAAGCTTTCTTT.

The J gene is TRBJ1-4, the V gene TRBV6-2 or TRBV6-3, with 7 positions matching TRBD1. Germline loops: CDR1 MNHEY, CDR2 SVGEGT. The V gene end was trimmed by 4 bases and the J gene end by 7 bases; junction bases not matched to a gene: 6. The CDR3 length is 14 residues. CDR3 in DNA: TGTGCCAGCAGTTTCGACAGGGTGCGTGAAAAACTGTTTTTT. Translated, it gives CASSFDRVREKLFF.

The chain carries TRBV24-1 and TRBJ2-2; TRBD1 matches 8 bases. Germline loops: CDR1 KGHDR, CDR2 SFDVKD. The CDR3 is made up of 16 amino acids. The ends lost 2 bases at V and 5 bases at J; junction bases unmatched: 6. The CDR3 DNA sequence: TGTGCCACCAGTGATTCGGGGGACAGGAGAACCGGGGAGCTGTTTTTT. Its translation is CATSDSGDRRTGELFF.

The V gene is TRBV6-5, the J gene TRBJ2-1, with D perhaps matching TRBD2 (6 bases). This CDR3 region has 16 residues. Trimming shortened V by 0 bases and J by 2 bases, and 11 bases separated the two germline ends. Germline CDR1 and CDR2: MNHEY and SVGAGI. CDR3 coding DNA: TGTGCCAGCAGTTACTCTACAGGAGGGACCTACAATGAGCAGTTCTTC. Translated: CASSYSTGGTYNEQFF.

The chain joins TRBV7-2 to TRBJ1-2; D is unresolved. CDR1 and CDR2 from the germline V gene are SGHTA and FQGNSA. Trimming removed 3 bases from V and 0 bases from J, with 11 bases in between. The CDR3 spans 15 residues. In DNA form, the CDR3 reads TGTGCCAGCAGCTTCTCCCCGGGGACTAACTATGGCTACACCTTC. The encoded protein is CASSFSPGTNYGYTF.